The next 4 T cell receptor beta chains were all read from a single sample in a study of OX40 agonist ivuxolimab in advanced cancers. Preparation of the library involved the immunoSEQ multiplex PCR assay. What TCRdb holds here is the immuneACCESS table cut down to in-frame rearrangements. Part of the clones is not present; checked against another copy, under half of the missing clones reflect an unresolved V gene, and the others are unexplained. The sample table shows 60,000 to 75,000 clones, and approximately 84% are seen once. Together, the top ten hold 6% to 9.5% of the sample. The source was CD4+ or CD8+ T cells sorted from blood, collected in a trial of the OX40 agonist ivuxolimab. Receptors originate from an adult with an advanced solid tumor such as melanoma, head and neck, liver or kidney cancer.

The CDR3 spells CASSFRQGTYEQYF. Written as DNA, the CDR3 is TGCGCCAGCAGCTTTAGACAGGGAACCTACGAGCAGTACTTC. V is TRBV4-1 and J is TRBJ2-7; 7 positions match TRBD1. Germline V gene lookup returns CDR1 MGHRA and CDR2 YSYEKL. The CDR3 covers 14 residues. The J segment lost 2 bases and the V segment lost 5 bases, leaving 6 bases of the junction unmatched.

The chain joins TRBV7-9 to TRBJ1-4; D ambiguous. Trimming took off 1 base at V and 1 base at J, with 7 bases between the two ends. This CDR3 has 15 residues. Germline loops: CDR1 SEHNR, CDR2 FQNEAQ (reference sequence). This chain's CDR3 is CASSLEGGTNEKLFF. The CDR3 coding sequence is TGTGCCAGCAGCTTAGAGGGCGGAACTAATGAAAAACTGTTTTTT.

The chain employs TRBV19 and TRBJ1-2; D remains ambiguous. Germline V lookup: CDR1 LNHDA, CDR2 SQIVND (reference sequence). The CDR3 sequence is 13 residues long. The V end lost 0 bases, the J end lost 3 bases, and 5 bases lay between the germline ends. This CDR3 is CASSIDLYYGYTF. The CDR3 bases are TGTGCCAGTAGTATAGACTTGTACTATGGCTACACCTTC.

This clone was seen only a few times. The chain is built from TRBV4-2 and TRBJ2-7; 7 bases map to TRBD1. Germline assignment: CDR1 LGHNA and CDR2 YNFKEQ. After removal of 4 bases from V and 9 bases from J, the junction contained 15 bases not matched to a gene. This CDR3 has 15 amino acids. CDR3 residues: CASSLNPGQLERQYF. Written as DNA, the CDR3 is TGTGCCAGCAGCCTGAACCCGGGACAGTTAGAAAGGCAGTACTTC.